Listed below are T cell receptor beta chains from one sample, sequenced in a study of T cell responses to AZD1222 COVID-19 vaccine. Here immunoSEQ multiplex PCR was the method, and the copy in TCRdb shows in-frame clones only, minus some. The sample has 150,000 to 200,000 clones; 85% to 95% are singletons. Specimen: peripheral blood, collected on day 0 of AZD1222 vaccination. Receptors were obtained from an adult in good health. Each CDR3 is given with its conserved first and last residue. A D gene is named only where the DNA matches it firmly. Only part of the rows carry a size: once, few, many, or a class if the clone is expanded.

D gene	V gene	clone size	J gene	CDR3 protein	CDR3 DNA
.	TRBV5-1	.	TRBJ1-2	CASSARGGNYGYTF	TGCGCCAGCAGCGCAAGAGGGGGAAACTATGGCTACACCTTC
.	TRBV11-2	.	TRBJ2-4	CASSHVSGETDIQYF	TGTGCCAGCAGCCACGTGTCCGGGGAAACGGACATTCAGTACTTC
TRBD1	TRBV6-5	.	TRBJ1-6	CASSWGQGNSPLHF	TGTGCCAGCAGTTGGGGACAGGGTAATTCACCCCTCCACTTT
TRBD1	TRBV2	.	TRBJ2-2	CASSEAVYGTASLNTGELFF	TGTGCCAGCAGTGAAGCGGTTTACGGGACAGCTTCTTTGAACACCGGGGAGCTGTTTTTT
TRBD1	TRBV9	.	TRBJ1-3	CASSVEGQVSGNTIYF	TGTGCCAGCAGCGTGGAGGGACAGGTGTCTGGAAACACCATATATTTT
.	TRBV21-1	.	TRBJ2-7	CASSRHHSPGTFLSSYEQYF	TGTGCCAGCAGCAGACACCATAGTCCCGGGACTTTCCTGAGCTCCTACGAGCAGTACTTC
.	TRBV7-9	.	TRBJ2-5	CASSLGSPPQETQYF	TGTGCCAGCAGCTTAGGGTCGCCACCCCAAGAGACCCAGTACTTC
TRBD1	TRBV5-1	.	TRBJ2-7	CASSLVTGGPYEQYF	TGCGCCAGCAGCTTGGTCACAGGGGGACCCTACGAGCAGTACTTC
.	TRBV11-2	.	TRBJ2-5	CASGSETQYF	TGTGCCAGCGGATCAGAGACCCAGTACTTC
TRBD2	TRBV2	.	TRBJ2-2	CASRMDGGGTGELFF	TGTGCCAGCAGGATGGACGGCGGGGGCACCGGGGAGCTGTTTTTT
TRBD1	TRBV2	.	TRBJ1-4	CASSEAGTGIEKLFF	TGTGCCAGCAGTGAAGCAGGGACAGGGATTGAAAAACTGTTTTTT
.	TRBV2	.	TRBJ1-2	CASARDGGGYTF	TGTGCCAGCGCCCGGGACGGCGGAGGCTACACCTTC
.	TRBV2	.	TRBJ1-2	CASSREAETVNYGYTF	TGTGCCAGCAGCCGCGAGGCCGAGACGGTGAACTATGGCTACACCTTC
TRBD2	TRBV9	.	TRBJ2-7	CASSVVAGGYEQYF	TGTGCCAGCAGCGTAGTCGCGGGAGGCTACGAGCAGTACTTC
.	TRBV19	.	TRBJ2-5	CASSIGGTGKQETQYF	TGTGCCAGTAGTATAGGAGGGACGGGGAAGCAAGAGACCCAGTACTTC
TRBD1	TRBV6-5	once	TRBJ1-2	CASSYRGQANYGYTF	TGTGCCAGCAGTTATAGGGGACAGGCTAACTATGGCTACACCTTC
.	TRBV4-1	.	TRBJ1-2	CASSQLRVFAGYTF	TGCGCCAGCAGCCAACTTAGGGTATTCGCGGGCTACACCTTC
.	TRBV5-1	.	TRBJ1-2	CASSYRAGPYGYTF	TGCGCCAGCAGCTATAGGGCAGGGCCTTATGGCTACACCTTC
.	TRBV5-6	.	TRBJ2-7	CASSLVGPEGRGQYF	TGTGCCAGCAGCTTGGTGGGGCCAGAAGGTAGGGGGCAGTACTTC
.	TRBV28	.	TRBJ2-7	CASTQAAPQGWYEQYF	TGTGCCAGCACCCAGGCCGCGCCCCAGGGTTGGTACGAGCAGTACTTC
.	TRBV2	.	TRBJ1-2	CASSEAVQGWGYGYTF	TGTGCCAGCAGTGAAGCGGTACAGGGATGGGGCTATGGCTACACCTTC
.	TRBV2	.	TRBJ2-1	CASSAGVYNEQFF	TGTGCCAGCAGTGCAGGAGTATACAATGAGCAGTTCTTC
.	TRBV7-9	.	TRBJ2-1	CASSLRIGADNEQFF	TGTGCCAGCAGCTTACGTATAGGGGCGGACAATGAGCAGTTCTTC
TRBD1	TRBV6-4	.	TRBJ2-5	CASSASGGTGMETQYF	TGTGCCAGCAGTGCTTCAGGGGGGACAGGGATGGAGACCCAGTACTTC
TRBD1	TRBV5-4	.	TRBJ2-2	CASSQRQGSEFGELFF	TGTGCCAGCAGCCAAAGACAGGGTTCCGAGTTTGGGGAGCTGTTTTTT
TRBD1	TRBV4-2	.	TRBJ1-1	CASSQDPGQVLNTEAFF	TGTGCCAGCAGCCAAGACCCGGGACAGGTCCTGAACACTGAAGCTTTCTTT
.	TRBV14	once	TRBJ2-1	CASSQDSPGPRVF	TGTGCCAGCAGCCAAGATTCGCCGGGACCGCGGGTCTTC
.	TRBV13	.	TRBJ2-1	CASSLIGATYNEQFF	TGTGCCAGCAGCCTTATAGGGGCTACCTACAATGAGCAGTTCTTC
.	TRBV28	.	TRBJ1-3	CASRLWDSSGNTIYF	TGTGCCAGTCGTCTTTGGGACTCCTCTGGAAACACCATATATTTT
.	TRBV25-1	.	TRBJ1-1	CASGRGDTEAFF	TGTGCCAGCGGTCGAGGTGACACTGAAGCTTTCTTT
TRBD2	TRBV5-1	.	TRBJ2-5	CASSLGTSGLETQYF	TGCGCCAGCAGCTTGGGAACTAGCGGTTTAGAGACCCAGTACTTC
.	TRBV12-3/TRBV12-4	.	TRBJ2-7	CASSSRGNYEQYF	TGTGCCAGCAGTTCCCGGGGAAACTACGAGCAGTACTTC
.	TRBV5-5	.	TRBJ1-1	CASSSGYRQIRDTEAFF	TGTGCCAGCAGCTCCGGATATCGACAGATCCGGGACACTGAAGCTTTCTTT
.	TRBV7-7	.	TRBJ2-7	CASSLGDSGTPYEQYF	TGTGCCAGCAGCTTAGGTGACTCCGGGACTCCCTACGAGCAGTACTTC
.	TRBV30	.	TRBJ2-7	CAWRGSYEQYF	TGTGCCTGGAGGGGTTCCTACGAGCAGTACTTC
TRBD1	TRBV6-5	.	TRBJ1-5	CASSSGQGSQPQHF	TGTGCCAGCAGTTCCGGACAGGGTAGTCAGCCCCAGCATTTT
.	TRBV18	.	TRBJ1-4	CASSPRRDKGNEKLFF	TGTGCCAGCTCACCACGAAGAGACAAGGGGAATGAAAAACTGTTTTTT
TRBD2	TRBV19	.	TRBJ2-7	CASSPGSGTSGVRYEQYF	TGTGCCAGTAGTCCGGGATCCGGGACTAGCGGGGTACGGTACGAGCAGTACTTC
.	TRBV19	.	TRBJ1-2	CASSAPNGGRHNYGYTF	TGTGCCAGTAGTGCTCCTAACGGGGGCAGACATAACTATGGCTACACCTTC
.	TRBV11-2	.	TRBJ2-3	CASSLVGSGTDTQYF	TGTGCCAGCAGCTTAGTAGGTAGCGGCACAGATACGCAGTATTTT
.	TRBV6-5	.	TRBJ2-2	CASSPQRRGPGELFF	TGTGCCAGCAGTCCCCAGCGACGCGGCCCCGGGGAGCTGTTTTTT
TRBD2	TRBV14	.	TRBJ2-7	CASSQEARLAGGYEQYF	TGTGCCAGCAGCCAAGAGGCGAGACTAGCGGGAGGTTACGAGCAGTACTTC
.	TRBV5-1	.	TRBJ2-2	CASSNSNTGELFF	TGCGCCAGCAGTAACAGTAACACCGGGGAGCTGTTTTTT
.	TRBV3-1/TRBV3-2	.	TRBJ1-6	CASSQGSSYNSPLHF	TGTGCCAGCAGCCAGGGGAGCTCCTATAATTCACCCCTCCACTTT
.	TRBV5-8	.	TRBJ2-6	CASRGGNRALSGANVLTF	TGTGCCAGCAGGGGGGGCAATAGAGCACTCTCTGGGGCCAACGTCCTGACTTTC
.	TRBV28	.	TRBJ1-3	CASRPGQSRNTIYF	TGTGCCAGCAGACCAGGGCAGTCCCGAAACACCATATATTTT
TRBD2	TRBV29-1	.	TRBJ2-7	CSAETSGAAYEQYF	TGCAGCGCCGAGACTAGCGGGGCAGCCTACGAGCAGTACTTC